A selection of T cell receptor beta chains follows, all from one sample in a study of T cell repertoires in cytomegalovirus infection. TCRdb ran MiXCR on the reads and lists one entry per CDR3 protein. There are 200,000 or so distinct CDR3 sequences in the sample; 28% occur only once, and about 28% lies in the top ten. The source material was PBMCs. The origin of the receptors is a human donor in good health (CMV status not recorded). Some clones in this sample may be carry-over from other donors' samples. Each CDR3 is given with its conserved first and last residue. Fields, in order: D gene, J gene, clone size, V gene, CDR3 protein, CDR3 DNA. A D gene is named only where the DNA matches it firmly. Clone size, where shown, is once, few, many, or a class for clones that have expanded.

TRBD1,TRBJ1-1,once,TRBV29-1,CSAQMGQGDTEAFF,TGCAGCGCACAGATGGGACAGGGGGACACTGAAGCTTTCTTT
TRBD2,TRBJ2-5,-,TRBV28,CASSDIAGSPETQYF,TGTGCCAGCAGTGATATAGCGGGGTCTCCAGAGACCCAGTACTTC
TRBD2,TRBJ2-1,-,TRBV6-5,CASSYAGGATYNEQFF,TGTGCCAGCAGTTACGCGGGGGGGGCGACCTACAATGAGCAGTTCTTC
-,TRBJ2-3,-,TRBV7-2,CASRPGPVTDTQYF,TGTGCCAGCAGACCCGGGCCCGTCACAGATACGCAGTATTTT
-,TRBJ2-6,-,TRBV7-8,CASSLALAPFSGANVLTF,TGTGCCAGCAGCTTAGCGTTGGCACCTTTCTCTGGGGCCAACGTCCTGACTTTC
TRBD2,TRBJ2-5,-,TRBV20-1,CSAEPNGGETQYF,TGCAGTGCTGAGCCTAACGGGGGGGAGACCCAGTACTTC
-,TRBJ1-2,-,TRBV7-2,CASRGDGHYGYTF,TGTGCCAGCAGGGGGGACGGACACTATGGCTACACCTTC
-,TRBJ1-6,many,TRBV7-2,CASSRELNSPLHF,TGTGCCAGCAGCCGAGAGCTCAATTCACCCCTCCACTTT
TRBD2,TRBJ2-5,-,TRBV19,CASSIAGTSGVQETQYF,TGTGCCAGTAGTATCGCCGGGACTAGCGGGGTTCAAGAGACCCAGTACTTC
-,TRBJ1-5,many,TRBV7-2,CASSLQGRNQPQHF,TGTGCCAGCAGCTTACAGGGACGCAATCAGCCCCAGCATTTT
-,TRBJ2-1,-,TRBV4-2,CASSQAPSSYNEQFF,TGTGCCAGCAGCCAAGCCCCTAGCTCCTACAATGAGCAGTTCTTC
-,TRBJ1-5,few,TRBV12-5,CASVLTGGPQHF,TGTGCTAGTGTCCTGACGGGGGGGCCCCAGCATTTT
TRBD1,TRBJ1-1,few,TRBV12-3/TRBV12-4,CASTQGGTEAFF,TGTGCCAGCACCCAGGGGGGCACTGAAGCTTTCTTT
-,TRBJ2-7,few,TRBV6-2/TRBV6-3,CASTVEGYYEQYF,TGTGCCAGTACCGTTGAAGGGTACTACGAGCAGTACTTC
TRBD1,TRBJ1-6,-,TRBV5-1,CASSLGTGSSYNSPLHF,TGCGCCAGCAGCCTCGGGACAGGGAGCTCCTATAATTCACCCCTCCACTTT
TRBD2,TRBJ2-2,few,TRBV5-5,CASSSRLAGGQDGELFF,TGTGCCAGCAGCTCTCGACTAGCGGGGGGGCAAGACGGGGAGCTGTTTTTT
-,TRBJ1-2,-,TRBV19,CASKTGPHNYGYTF,TGTGCCAGTAAGACAGGTCCACATAACTATGGCTACACCTTC
-,TRBJ1-4,-,TRBV4-1,CASTSRGEKLFF,TGCGCCAGCACTTCCCGCGGTGAAAAACTGTTTTTT
-,TRBJ2-3,-,TRBV7-8,CASSLVLPQRVDTQYF,TGTGCCAGCAGCTTAGTCCTCCCACAGCGAGTAGATACGCAGTATTTT
-,TRBJ1-1,few,TRBV29-1,CSVEELGGVPEAFF,TGCAGCGTTGAGGAGCTGGGCGGGGTCCCTGAAGCTTTCTTT
-,TRBJ1-1,-,TRBV29-1,CSGHTGTNTEAFF,TGCAGCGGGCATACAGGGACGAACACTGAAGCTTTCTTT
-,TRBJ2-7,-,TRBV11-2,CASSWVKGAYEQYF,TGTGCCAGCAGCTGGGTTAAAGGGGCGTACGAGCAGTACTTC
-,TRBJ2-1,few,TRBV12-3/TRBV12-4,CASGRIQGRAFF,TGTGCCAGCGGGAGAATACAGGGAAGGGCGTTCTTC
-,TRBJ2-1,-,TRBV6-2/TRBV6-3,CASSAGTRLNEQFF,TGTGCCAGCAGTGCCGGGACTCGTCTCAATGAGCAGTTCTTC
TRBD2,TRBJ2-1,-,TRBV5-6,CASSSSGVARGEQFF,TGTGCCAGCAGCTCTAGCGGGGTGGCACGAGGGGAGCAGTTCTTC
TRBD1,TRBJ1-2,-,TRBV7-2,CASSVDRGPDTF,TGTGCCAGCAGCGTTGACAGGGGGCCCGACACCTTC
TRBD2,TRBJ2-7,-,TRBV7-6,CASSFSGLVYEQYF,TGTGCCAGCAGCTTTTCTGGACTAGTGTACGAGCAGTACTTC
-,TRBJ2-1,-,TRBV5-5,CASSLGGARDYEQFF,TGTGCCAGCAGCTTAGGAGGGGCACGGGACTATGAGCAGTTCTTC
-,TRBJ1-2,-,TRBV12-3/TRBV12-4,CASSRENYGYTF,TGTGCCAGCAGCCGGGAAAACTATGGCTACACCTTC
-,TRBJ1-3,many,TRBV7-2,CASSLSRVETGNTIYF,TGTGCCAGCAGCTTATCGAGGGTGGAAACTGGAAACACCATATATTTT
-,TRBJ2-2,-,TRBV7-3,CASSSERLANTGELFF,TGTGCCAGCAGCTCCGAGAGGCTAGCGAACACCGGGGAGCTGTTTTTT
-,TRBJ1-6,few,TRBV12-3/TRBV12-4,CASSRRESNSPLHF,TGTGCCAGCAGTCGCAGGGAGAGTAATTCACCCCTCCACTTT
-,TRBJ2-7,few,TRBV4-1,CASSKSVSTYEQYF,TGCGCCAGCAGCAAAAGTGTATCCACCTACGAGCAGTACTTC
-,TRBJ2-3,-,TRBV20-1,CSARDGGGIPDTQYF,TGCAGTGCTAGAGATGGAGGGGGAATCCCAGATACGCAGTATTTT
-,TRBJ1-1,-,TRBV12-3/TRBV12-4,CASSPGRDTEAFF,TGTGCCAGCAGTCCCGGACGAGACACTGAAGCTTTCTTT
TRBD1,TRBJ1-4,few,TRBV5-4,CASSRGTADEKLFF,TGTGCCAGCAGCCGTGGGACAGCAGATGAAAAACTGTTTTTT
-,TRBJ2-5,-,TRBV2,CASTSPIPSWETQYF,TGTGCCAGCACCTCACCAATACCCTCTTGGGAGACCCAGTACTTC
-,TRBJ1-1,few,TRBV12-3/TRBV12-4,CASSSSDGSNTEAFF,-
TRBD1,TRBJ2-5,-,TRBV18,CASSQLTGTGFETQYF,TGTGCCAGCTCACAGCTCACCGGGACAGGGTTCGAGACCCAGTACTTC
-,TRBJ2-2,few,TRBV7-2,CASSLGVNTGELFF,TGTGCCAGCAGCTTAGGGGTTAACACCGGGGAGCTGTTTTTT
-,TRBJ1-2,-,TRBV6-1,CASSPPGGYGYTF,TGTGCCAGCAGTCCGCCGGGGGGCTATGGCTACACCTTC
TRBD1,TRBJ2-7,few,TRBV28,CASSLPGQVLYEQYF,TGTGCCAGCAGTCTCCCGGGACAGGTACTCTACGAGCAGTACTTC
TRBD1,TRBJ2-7,-,TRBV2,CASSEISGQGYEQYF,TGTGCCAGCAGTGAGATTTCGGGACAGGGGTACGAGCAGTACTTC
-,TRBJ2-3,few,TRBV20-1,CSAAHSLTAPTQYF,TGCAGTGCTGCCCACTCTCTGACAGCGCCTACGCAGTATTTT
-,TRBJ1-1,-,TRBV20-1,CSLLRSNTEAFF,TGCAGCCTCTTACGATCGAACACTGAAGCTTTCTTT
TRBD1,TRBJ2-5,-,TRBV11-2,CASSDPSGGDRGETQYF,TGTGCCAGCAGCGACCCCTCGGGGGGGGACAGGGGAGAGACCCAGTACTTC